The 28 T cell receptor beta chains below all came from one sample that was sequenced in a study of vaccination and CD4 T cells after COVID-19 (dated by TCRdb to between 2021 and 2024). These receptors are not linked to any known antigen. Receptor libraries were prepared by PCR. Reads for this sample came from an Illumina iSeq 100. TCR sequencing of DNA from cultured CD4+ T cells used the Oncomine TCR Beta short-read assay at the Johns Hopkins FTIC core. TCRdb's own reprocessing of the public reads used fastp at Q25 and MiXCR and kept productive beta chains. Identical CDR3 protein sequences are pooled into one entry, listed with their most common genes and DNA. Counted in this sample were more than 10,000 distinct CDR3 sequences; approximately 69% of them appeared once. The ten largest clones add up to about a third of the sample. In light of the paper, this sample's treatment or condition label describes: roughly 10-day PBMC culture with coronavirus spike peptide pools or control peptides (ViraFEST assay).

Sequenced sample: CD4+ T cells from blood, cultured in vitro. The source of these receptors is a human donor who had recovered from COVID-19.

This clonotype was counted only a few times. The V gene is TRBV28, the J gene TRBJ2-7, with 14 nucleotides matching TRBD2. Germline CDR1 and CDR2: MDHEN and SYDVKM. This CDR3 contains 15 residues. Germline trimming cut 6 bases from V and 6 bases from J; bases unmatched to any gene: 7. The CDR3 region is CASSSGTSGSSEQYF. In DNA, the CDR3 is TGTGCCAGCAGCTCCGGGACTAGCGGGAGTAGCGAGCAGTACTTC.

The chain uses TRBV6-1 and TRBJ2-3; 9 bases map to TRBD2. This CDR3 contains 15 residues. V lost 6 bases, J lost 7 bases, and 11 bases stayed unmatched. Per germline, CDR1 MNHNS and CDR2 SASEGT. CDR3 region: CASSPQREAAHTQYF. The CDR3 coding sequence is TGTGCCAGCAGCCCCCAGCGGGAGGCCGCACATACGCAGTATTTT.

V and J are TRBV7-6 and TRBJ1-1; 7 nucleotides align to TRBD1. The germline CDR1 and CDR2 sequences are SGHVS and FNYEAQ. The CDR3 consists of 13 residues. Germline trimming cut 6 bases from V and 3 bases from J; bases unmatched to any gene: 4. CDR3 protein: CASRRGQYTEAFF. In DNA, the CDR3 is TGTGCCAGCAGGAGGGGACAGTACACTGAAGCTTTCTTT.

CDR3 nucleotides: TGCAGCACGGGTAGGAATGGCATTCAGTACTTC. Protein: CSTGRNGIQYF. V is TRBV20-1 and J is TRBJ2-4; no reliable D call. CDR1 and CDR2 from the germline V gene are DFQATT and SNEGSKA (reference sequence). This CDR3 region has 11 residues.

This clonotype is labeled medium-sized. The gene calls are TRBV6-2 or TRBV6-3 and TRBJ1-2; maybe TRBD1 (5 bases). CDR1 and CDR2 (germline): MNHEY, SVGEGT. The CDR3 runs 13 residues. V was clipped by 5 bases and J by 4 bases, with 11 bases between them. The CDR3 region is CASSKQAGYGYTF. For the CDR3, the DNA is TGTGCCAGCAGTAAACAGGCTGGCTATGGCTACACCTTC.

V usage is TRBV28 and J usage is TRBJ2-1, with 7 positions matching TRBD1. This CDR3 has 16 residues. Germline values: CDR1 MDHEN, CDR2 SYDVKM. After removal of 6 bases from V and 4 bases from J, the junction contained 12 bases not matched to a gene. The DNA of the CDR3 is TGTGCCAGCAGACCTACTCGACAGGGCTCATACAATGAGCAGTTCTTC. Protein: CASRPTRQGSYNEQFF. The full variable domain, completed using reference TRBV28 and TRBJ2-1, is DVKVTQSSRYLVKRTGEKVFLECVQDMDHENMFWYRQDPGLGLRLIYFSYDVKMKEKGDIPEGYSVSREKKERFSLILESASTNQTSMYLCASRPTRQGSYNEQFFGPGTRLTVL.

V is TRBV2 and J is TRBJ1-2; D is undetermined. V was trimmed by 9 bases and J by 6 bases, leaving 2 bases between them. Germline values: CDR1 SNHLY, CDR2 FYNNEI. The CDR3 extends over 8 amino acids. The CDR3 DNA sequence: TGTGCCAGACATGGCTACACCTTC. Translation gives CARHGYTF.

The chain links TRBV7-9 to TRBJ1-1; D might be TRBD1 (6 bases). This CDR3 region has 16 residues. Germline values: CDR1 SEHNR, CDR2 FQNEAQ (reference sequence). Trimming removed 3 bases from V and 4 bases from J, with 18 bases in between. The CDR3 region is CASSFTGRGPFTEAFF. As DNA, the CDR3 is TGTGCCAGCAGCTTTACCGGGCGGGGGCCCTTCACTGAAGCTTTCTTT. Full variable domain (outside the CDR3, taken from reference TRBV7-9 and TRBJ1-1): DTGVSQNPRHKITKRGQNVTFRCDPISEHNRLYWYRQTLGQGPEFLTYFQNEAQLEKSRLLSDRFSAERPKGSFSTLEIQRTEQGDSAMYLCASSFTGRGPFTEAFFGQGTRLTVV.

This rearrangement joins TRBV30 to TRBJ2-7, with TRBD2 matching over 12 bases. J lost 2 bases, V lost 1 base, and 6 bases had no gene match. Germline V CDR1 and CDR2: GTSNPN, SVGIG (reference sequence). This CDR3 spans 16 amino acids. The CDR3 nucleotides are TGTGCCTGGAGTGCGACAGGACTAGCGGGAACCTACGAGCAGTACTTC. Protein product: CAWSATGLAGTYEQYF.

The genes are TRBV27 and TRBJ2-5; 7 bases are shared with TRBD1. Germline V CDR1 and CDR2: MNHEY, SMNVEV (reference sequence). The V gene end was trimmed by 6 bases and the J gene end by 5 bases; junction bases not matched to a gene: 24. This CDR3 spans 19 amino acids. CDR3 coding DNA: TGTGCCAGCAGACCCACACCTTTCCTACCGGGACAGCCAATGGAGACCCAGTACTTC. Protein: CASRPTPFLPGQPMETQYF.

This chain connects TRBV28 to TRBJ1-2, with a weak D call TRBD1 (5 bases). V was cut by 6 bases and J by 7 bases, with 18 bases left in between. The length of the CDR3 is 14 residues. Germline CDR1 MDHEN, CDR2 SYDVKM. The CDR3 loop is CASRPTGGYSGYTF. In DNA form, the CDR3 reads TGTGCCAGCAGGCCGACCGGGGGTTATAGTGGCTACACCTTC.

This chain uses TRBV27 with TRBJ2-2; 9 bases fit TRBD1. This CDR3 is 15 amino acids long. V lost 6 bases to trimming and J lost 3 bases; unmatched junction nucleotides: 5. Looked up from germline, CDR1 is MNHEY and CDR2 is SMNVEV (reference sequence). CDR3 nucleotide sequence: TGTGCCAGCAGGGGTCGACAGGGGGACACCGGGGAGCTGTTTTTT. Translating it yields CASRGRQGDTGELFF.

This rearrangement joins TRBV19 to TRBJ1-2; no firm D call. Between the trimmed V and J ends, which lost 5 bases and 2 bases, there was a span of 21 bases. The CDR3 consists of 17 residues. Germline V gene lookup returns CDR1 LNHDA and CDR2 SQIVND (reference sequence). Here the CDR3 DNA reads TGTGCCAGTAGTGCGTACTTTCTTCGGGGATCCAACTATGGCTACACCTTC. It codes for CASSAYFLRGSNYGYTF.

The chain links TRBV20-1 to TRBJ1-6; 7 bases line up with TRBD1. CDR1 is DFQATT, CDR2 SNEGSKA, per germline (reference sequence). The J segment lost 0 bases and the V segment lost 5 bases, leaving 16 bases of the junction unmatched. This CDR3 contains 19 residues. DNA for the CDR3: TGCAGTGCTCCACAGGGGACAAGTCCCAGAAGCTCCTATAATTCACCCCTCCACTTT. Protein product: CSAPQGTSPRSSYNSPLHF.

This clonotype was recorded only once. The gene calls are TRBV5-3 and TRBJ2-1; the D gene is possibly TRBD2 (5 bases). TRBV5-3 is identified as an open reading frame with a role that is uncertain. CDR3 length: 13 amino acids. V lost 4 bases and J lost 8, with 13 bases in between. The CDR3 DNA is TGTGCCAGAAGCCCGGGGTCGGTTCATGAGCAGTTCTTC. Its translation is CARSPGSVHEQFF.

V and J are TRBV7-9 and TRBJ2-3; 7 nucleotides line up with TRBD2. This CDR3 comprises 16 residues. The V segment lost 2 bases and the J segment 2 bases; nucleotides outside the gene matches: 7. In germline, CDR1 is SEHNR, CDR2 FQNEAQ (reference sequence). The CDR3 sequence: CASSLFSSGYTDTQYF. In DNA, the CDR3 is TGTGCCAGCAGCTTATTTTCTAGCGGATACACAGATACGCAGTATTTT.

This rearrangement joins TRBV10-3 to TRBJ1-1; 7 bases are shared with TRBD1. Germline V gene data show CDR1 as ENHRY and CDR2 as SYGVKD. The trim removed 7 bases at V and 4 bases at J, leaving 15 bases unmatched. CDR3 length: 16 residues. CDR3 region: CAIKDTGAAPSTEAFF. In DNA, the CDR3 is TGTGCCATCAAAGATACAGGGGCCGCCCCCAGCACTGAAGCTTTCTTT.

The genes are TRBV11-2 and TRBJ1-1; TRBD1 agrees at 8 bases. The CDR3 extends over 14 amino acids. V trimming: 7 bases; J trimming: 2 bases; junction bases outside the gene matches: 6. Germline values: CDR1 SGHAT, CDR2 FQNNGV. The CDR3 nucleotides read TGTGCCAGCACCGGCACAGGGGGTAACACTGAAGCTTTCTTT. It codes for CASTGTGGNTEAFF.

The V call is TRBV21-1, the J call TRBJ1-2. TRBV21-1 is annotated as a pseudogene. The length of the CDR3 is 13 residues. CDR3 loop: CASRGTKREGYTF. The CDR3 bases are TGTGCCAGCAGAGGTACAAAGCGGGAGGGCTACACCTTC.

This clonotype has only a few counts. V and J are TRBV7-2 and TRBJ1-3; D perhaps matches TRBD1 (5 bases). Germline CDR1 SGHTA, CDR2 FQGNSA. V was clipped by 5 bases and J by 5 bases, with 13 bases between them. The length of the CDR3 is 14 residues. The CDR3 nucleotides are TGTGCCAGCAGCCGAGGGACCGGGAGAAACACCATATATTTT. Encoded protein: CASSRGTGRNTIYF.

This rearrangement joins TRBV7-9 to TRBJ1-5, with D hard to call. This CDR3 is 14 amino acids long. Germline V CDR1 and CDR2: SEHNR, FQNEAQ (reference sequence). With 2 bases removed from V and 7 bases from J, the gap between germline ends came to 12 bases. The CDR3 here is CASSLYGEEQPQHF. The CDR3 DNA reads as TGTGCCAGCAGCTTATACGGGGAGGAACAGCCCCAGCATTTT.

This chain links TRBV6-2 or TRBV6-3 with TRBJ2-7; D ambiguous. The CDR3 contains 14 residues. Germline CDR1 is MNHEY and CDR2 is SVGEGT. Trimming stripped 6 bases from V and 2 bases from J, with 14 bases between. The CDR3: CASRSNTLPYEQYF. As DNA, the CDR3 is TGTGCCAGCAGGTCCAACACCCTTCCCTACGAGCAGTACTTC.

V is TRBV12-3 or TRBV12-4 and J is TRBJ2-7; perhaps TRBD1 as D (5 bases). V was shortened by 6 bases and J by 3 bases, with 9 bases between the two germline ends. This CDR3 comprises 12 residues. Here the CDR3 reads CASRVQDYEQYF. The CDR3 DNA sequence: TGTGCCAGCAGGGTACAGGACTACGAGCAGTACTTC.

The chain joins TRBV6-2 or TRBV6-3 to TRBJ1-5; TRBD1 might be the D (6 bases). CDR1 and CDR2 from the germline V gene are MNHEY and SVGEGT. This CDR3 has 15 residues. V lost 7 bases to trimming and J lost 2 bases, with 15 bases between them. Here the CDR3 reads CASTPGGSGNQPQHF. The DNA of the CDR3 is TGTGCCAGCACCCCCGGGGGCTCGGGCAATCAGCCCCAGCATTTT.

This chain uses TRBV20-1 with TRBJ1-2, with TRBD1 as a possible D gene (5 bases). The ends were cut back, 3 bases at V and 8 bases at J, with 19 bases in the middle. This CDR3 has 14 amino acids. Per the germline V gene, CDR1 is DFQATT and CDR2 is SNEGSKA (reference sequence). The CDR3 DNA follows: TGCAGTGCTAGTTTGGGGGGGTCGGTCGGGGGCTACACCTTC. It specifies CSASLGGSVGGYTF.

The V call is TRBV6-1, the J call TRBJ1-6; 9 bases align to TRBD1. The CDR3 length is 13 residues. Trimming removed 6 bases from V and 10 bases from J; junction bases left unmatched: 4. Per germline, CDR1 MNHNS and CDR2 SASEGT. The CDR3 spells CASRTGGRSPLHF. Here the CDR3 DNA reads TGTGCCAGCAGGACAGGGGGAAGATCACCCCTCCACTTT.

This chain connects TRBV20-1 to TRBJ1-5; D gene ambiguous. The CDR3 is made up of 12 amino acids. Germline V gives CDR1 DFQATT, CDR2 SNEGSKA (reference sequence). Written as DNA, the CDR3 is TGCAGCCGTGGTTATAGCAATCAGCCCCAGCATTTT. Its protein product is CSRGYSNQPQHF.

The chain has TRBV7-2 and TRBJ1-2, with 8 bases lining up with TRBD1. This CDR3 has 14 residues. Trimming took 4 bases from V and 2 from J; bases not matched to a gene: 3. CDR1 is SGHTA, CDR2 FQGNSA, per germline. CDR3 nucleotides: TGTGCCAGCAGCTCCTGGACAGGGAACTATGGCTACACCTTC. Translating gives CASSSWTGNYGYTF.